A selection of T cell receptor beta chains follows, all from one sample in a study of PD-1 blockade in mismatch repair-deficient tumors. Sequencing used immunoSEQ multiplex PCR; TCRdb keeps in-frame clones, though not all of them. The table lists about 100,000 clones, 82% of them singletons. The sequencing here drew on peripheral blood, taken about eight months after starting pembrolizumab. The receptors stem from an adult with mismatch repair-deficient cancer. Each CDR3 is given with its conserved first and last residue. The D gene is left open where the match is weak. For some rows the clone size is stated as once, few or many, or as a class when expanded; others skip it.

TRBD1	once	TRBV7-8	TRBJ1-3	CASSFPLNRGTGNTIYF	TGTGCCAGCAGCTTCCCTCTCAACAGGGGCACTGGAAACACCATATATTTT
TRBD1	NA	TRBV14	TRBJ1-2	CASSQRTGRTVHGYTF	TGTGCCAGCAGCCAAAGGACAGGGCGTACTGTACATGGCTACACCTTC
NA	few	TRBV19	TRBJ1-2	CASSIRTDYGYTF	TGTGCCAGTAGTATAAGGACGGACTATGGCTACACCTTC
TRBD1	NA	TRBV12-5	TRBJ1-4	CASGLGGQGEKLFF	TGTGCTAGTGGTTTGGGGGGACAGGGTGAAAAACTGTTTTTT
NA	NA	TRBV14	TRBJ2-1	CASSQGAPGWVEQFF	TGTGCCAGCAGCCAAGGGGCCCCAGGGTGGGTTGAGCAGTTCTTC
NA	NA	TRBV7-9	TRBJ1-1	CASSWRGEEAFF	TGTGCCAGCAGCTGGAGGGGGGAAGAAGCTTTCTTT
NA	NA	TRBV28	TRBJ1-2	CASSFQWGNYGYTF	TGTGCCAGCAGTTTCCAGTGGGGCAACTATGGCTACACCTTC
NA	NA	TRBV27	TRBJ1-5	CASSPRGSNQPQHF	TGTGCCAGCAGTCCCCGAGGAAGCAATCAGCCCCAGCATTTT
NA	NA	TRBV6-5	TRBJ2-1	CASSQDTSASNEQFF	TGTGCCAGCAGTCAGGACACCTCCGCTTCGAATGAGCAGTTCTTC
NA	once	TRBV7-8	TRBJ1-2	CASSLDDLARYGYTF	TGTGCCAGCAGCTTAGACGACTTGGCCCGCTATGGCTACACCTTC
NA	NA	TRBV25-1	TRBJ2-3	CASHTKESYPDDTQYF	TGTGCCAGCCATACCAAGGAAAGTTACCCTGATGATACGCAGTATTTT
TRBD1	NA	TRBV19	TRBJ1-1	CASSTDRGSTEAFF	TGTGCCAGTAGTACAGACAGGGGGAGCACTGAAGCTTTCTTT
NA	NA	TRBV21-1	TRBJ2-7	CASSKAFVSGRPSRSYEQYF	TGTGCCAGCAGCAAAGCCTTTGTTAGCGGGAGACCCTCGAGAAGTTATGAGCAGTACTTC
TRBD2	NA	TRBV19	TRBJ2-1	CASSRALAGDGDEQFF	TGTGCCAGTAGTCGCGCACTAGCGGGAGATGGAGATGAGCAGTTCTTC
TRBD1	NA	TRBV7-9	TRBJ2-3	CASSWGTGVTDTQYF	TGTGCCAGCAGCTGGGGCACAGGGGTAACCGATACGCAGTATTTT
TRBD1	NA	TRBV14	TRBJ2-7	CASSPWTGRDYEQYF	TGTGCCAGCAGTCCTTGGACAGGCAGAGACTACGAGCAGTACTTC
NA	NA	TRBV5-6	TRBJ2-7	CASSLAGVSYEQYF	TGTGCCAGCAGCTTGGCTGGGGTCTCCTACGAGCAGTACTTC
TRBD2	NA	TRBV15	TRBJ2-1	CATSTLPRASGSYEQFF	TGTGCCACCAGCACCCTCCCGAGGGCTAGCGGGAGTTATGAGCAGTTCTTC
NA	NA	TRBV7-8	TRBJ2-1	CASSLTQVGAWGRYNEQFF	TGTGCCAGCAGCTTAACCCAGGTGGGGGCCTGGGGACGATACAATGAGCAGTTCTTC
NA	NA	TRBV30	TRBJ1-1	CAWKLAVKTEAFF	TGTGCCTGGAAGTTAGCTGTAAAGACTGAAGCTTTCTTT
TRBD2	NA	TRBV18	TRBJ2-7	CASSPGLAESYEQYF	TGTGCCAGCTCACCGGGACTAGCGGAATCCTACGAGCAGTACTTC
NA	NA	TRBV6-6	TRBJ2-2	CASSPSTNTGELFF	TGTGCCAGCAGTCCCAGCACGAACACCGGGGAGCTGTTTTTT
TRBD2	NA	TRBV5-1	TRBJ2-7	CASSGTLAGGFEQYF	TGCGCCAGCAGCGGGACCCTAGCGGGTGGGTTCGAGCAGTACTTC
NA	NA	TRBV19	TRBJ1-5	CASSMGPGARFNQPQHF	TGTGCCAGTAGTATGGGTCCGGGGGCCAGATTCAATCAGCCCCAGCATTTT
NA	NA	TRBV5-1	TRBJ1-2	CASSSEGDNYGYTF	TGCGCCAGCAGCTCCGAGGGGGATAACTATGGCTACACCTTC
TRBD1	NA	TRBV19	TRBJ2-7	CASSGQGDTVYEQYF	TGTGCCAGTAGTGGGCAGGGGGACACTGTGTACGAGCAGTACTTC
NA	few	TRBV27	TRBJ1-2	CASSLGGGYGYTF	TGTGCCAGCAGTCTCGGAGGGGGTTATGGCTACACCTTC
NA	once	TRBV19	TRBJ1-1	CASTSPETMNTEAFF	TGTGCCAGTACAAGCCCAGAGACTATGAACACTGAAGCTTTCTTT
NA	once	TRBV5-5	TRBJ2-1	CASSNTGMPYNEQFF	TGTGCCAGCAGCAATACAGGGATGCCCTACAATGAGCAGTTCTTC
NA	NA	TRBV5-5	TRBJ2-1	CASSTVLGNNEQFF	TGTGCCAGCAGCACCGTCCTAGGAAACAATGAGCAGTTCTTC
TRBD2	NA	TRBV10-1	TRBJ2-7	CANVSGRPSYEQYF	TGCGCCAATGTGAGCGGGAGGCCCTCCTACGAGCAGTACTTC
NA	NA	TRBV30	TRBJ2-7	CASSGSYEQYF	TGTGCCTCAAGCGGCTCCTACGAGCAGTACTTC
NA	few	TRBV27	TRBJ2-2	CASSPLGTGELFF	TGTGCCAGCAGTCCGCTTGGGACCGGGGAGCTGTTTTTT
NA	few	TRBV5-1	TRBJ2-2	CASSSLPSSGELFF	TGCGCCAGCAGCTCCCTTCCTAGCTCCGGGGAGCTGTTTTTT
TRBD1	NA	TRBV6-6	TRBJ1-4	CACRDSNEKLFF	TGTGCCTGCCGGGACAGCAATGAAAAACTGTTTTTT
NA	NA	TRBV27	TRBJ1-1	CASSRLYGTEAFF	TGTGCCAGCAGTCGATTATACGGCACTGAAGCTTTCTTT
TRBD2	NA	TRBV5-6	TRBJ2-5	CASSSWTSGSPQETQYF	TGTGCCAGCAGCTCCTGGACTAGCGGGAGCCCCCAAGAGACCCAGTACTTC
NA	NA	TRBV6-5	TRBJ1-5	CASSPGGRQPQHF	TGTGCCAGCAGTCCCGGAGGGCGTCAGCCCCAGCATTTT
NA	once	TRBV5-1	TRBJ2-7	CASSSPGAYEQYF	TGCGCCAGCAGCTCGCCCGGAGCCTACGAGCAGTACTTC
TRBD1	NA	TRBV4-3	TRBJ1-1	CASSQTGGLNTEAFF	TGCGCCAGCAGCCAAACAGGGGGCTTGAACACTGAAGCTTTCTTT
TRBD1	NA	TRBV5-1	TRBJ1-2	CASSMQAGQIYGYTF	TGCGCCAGCAGCATGCAGGCGGGACAGATCTATGGCTACACCTTC